This paragraph covers one TCR beta chain sequence. These data originate in a study of blood T cell repertoires in COVID-19. Study information: PBMCs, B-cell-depleted T cells, or T cells provided the cDNA or gDNA that made up the material.

Using immunoSEQ multiplex PCR, the repertoire was profiled, and TCRdb retains in-frame clones only, with some absent. This table holds roughly 84,000 clones, roughly 80% found once. Germline V CDR1 and CDR2: MNHEY, SVGAGI. V was pared by 3 bases and J by 4 bases, with 10 bases between. The CDR3 length is 13 residues. The V gene is TRBV6-5, the J gene TRBJ2-7; D not certain. The sequenced sample consisted of peripheral blood. This TCR was sampled from a woman of 80 years or more with acute or convalescent COVID-19. The CDR3 here is CASSYADNYEQYF. CDR3 nucleotides: TGTGCCAGCAGTTATGCAGACAATTACGAGCAGTACTTC.